This paragraph covers one T cell receptor beta chain sequence. These data come from a study of blood T cell repertoires in COVID-19. Sequencing used immunoSEQ multiplex PCR; TCRdb keeps in-frame clones, though not all of them. The sample carries some 300,000 clones, just under 90% recorded once. The length of the CDR3 is 16 residues. The trim removed 1 base at V and 8 bases at J, leaving 11 bases unmatched. In germline, CDR1 is SGHNT, CDR2 YENEEA. The source of this sequence is a woman aged 45-59 years who had been exposed to COVID-19. The specimen sequenced was PBMCs or T cells enriched from blood (not recorded which). V and J are TRBV11-3 and TRBJ2-1; 7 nucleotides match TRBD1. The CDR3, as DNA: TGTGCCAGCAGCTTAGGCCTTCTGGGACAGACCGATGAGCAGTTCTTC. Encoded protein: CASSLGLLGQTDEQFF.